This T cell receptor beta chain was recovered during a study of T cells in Graves' hyperthyroidism and ophthalmopathy. Findings and caveats of the study: A model of 13 V-J features distinguished ophthalmopathy from stable hyperthyroidism. Most thyroid-expanded clonotypes above 0.001 were also found in blood.

Exclusion followed for patients with uncontrolled infection, other autoimmune disease, pregnancy or lactation. The PBMCs studied were ones that came from roughly 9.4 ml fresh peripheral blood. V trimming: 4 bases; J trimming: 4 bases; junction bases outside the gene matches: 2. The CDR3 length is 13 residues. CDR1 and CDR2 from the germline V gene are SQVTM and ANQGSEA. Amplification of TCR beta CDR3 regions was performed using RNA transcripts as template. In the first-round RT-PCR of the TCR CDR3, the HTBI primer set was used. TCRdb recomputed calls from the multiplex PCR reads with MiXCR, one row per CDR3 protein. This repertoire shows about 52,000 distinct CDR3 sequences, roughly 50% found once; its top ten account for about 8.9%. This clonotype counts as medium-sized (0.01 to 0.1%). Its specificity is unknown.

Sequenced: blood. The rearrangement uses TRBV29-1 and TRBJ2-7, with 12 bases identical to TRBD2. This receptor was taken from a woman in her fifties or sixties with Graves' ophthalmopathy. DNA for the CDR3: TGCAGCGTTGGACTAGCGGGAGCTTACGAGCAGTACTTC. This sequence encodes CSVGLAGAYEQYF.